This paragraph reports one T cell receptor beta chain. The V and J ends lost 0 bases and 0 bases respectively, with 3 bases between them. The CDR3 length is 14 residues. Germline CDR1 MNHNS, CDR2 SASEGT. These data originate in a study of blood T cell repertoires in COVID-19. Study overall: Whether acute or convalescent, the COVID-19 samples came from the United States, Italy and Spain.

As handled by the study authors: Estimated nucleated cell counts came from reference gene primer amplification. TCRdb keeps only in-frame clones here, not all; method: immunoSEQ multiplex PCR. Clone size and V and J calls were adopted from that table, with D and trimming inferred from the DNA. The sample has more than 85,000 clones; approximately 88% are singletons. The TCR originated in a woman in her 70s with acute or convalescent COVID-19. Sequencing was carried out using peripheral blood. The V gene is TRBV6-1, the J gene TRBJ1-5; D call uncertain. This CDR3 is CASSEAYSNQPQHF. The CDR3 DNA follows: TGTGCCAGCAGTGAAGCGTATAGCAATCAGCCCCAGCATTTT.